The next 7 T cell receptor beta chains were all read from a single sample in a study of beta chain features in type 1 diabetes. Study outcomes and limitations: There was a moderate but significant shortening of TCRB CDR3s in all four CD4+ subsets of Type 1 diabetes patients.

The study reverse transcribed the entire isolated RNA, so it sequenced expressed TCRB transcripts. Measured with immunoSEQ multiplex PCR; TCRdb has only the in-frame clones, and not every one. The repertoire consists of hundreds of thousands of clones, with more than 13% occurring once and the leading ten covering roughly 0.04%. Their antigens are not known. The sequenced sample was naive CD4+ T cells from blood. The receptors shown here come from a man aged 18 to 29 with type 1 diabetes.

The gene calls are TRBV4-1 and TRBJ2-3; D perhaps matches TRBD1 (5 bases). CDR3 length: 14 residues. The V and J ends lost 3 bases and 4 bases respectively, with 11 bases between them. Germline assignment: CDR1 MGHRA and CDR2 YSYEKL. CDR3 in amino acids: CASSHPEGADTQYF. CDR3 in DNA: TGCGCCAGCAGCCACCCGGAAGGGGCAGATACGCAGTATTTT.

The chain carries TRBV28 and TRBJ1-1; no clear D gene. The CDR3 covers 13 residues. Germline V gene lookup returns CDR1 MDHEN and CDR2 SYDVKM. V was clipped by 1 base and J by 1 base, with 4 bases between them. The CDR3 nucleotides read TGTGCCAGCAGTTTATCCCGGAACACTGAAGCTTTCTTT. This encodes CASSLSRNTEAFF.

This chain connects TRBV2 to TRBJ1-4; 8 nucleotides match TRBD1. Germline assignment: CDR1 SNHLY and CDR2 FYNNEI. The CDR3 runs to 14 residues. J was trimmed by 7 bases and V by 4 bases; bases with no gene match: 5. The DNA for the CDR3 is TGTGCCAGCAGTGGCCAGGGGGCTAGTGAAAAACTGTTTTTT. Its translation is CASSGQGASEKLFF.

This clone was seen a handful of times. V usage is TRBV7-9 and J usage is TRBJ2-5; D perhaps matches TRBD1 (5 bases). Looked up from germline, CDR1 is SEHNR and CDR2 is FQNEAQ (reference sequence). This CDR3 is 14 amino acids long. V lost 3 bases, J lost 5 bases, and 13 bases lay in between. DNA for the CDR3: TGTGCCAGCAGCTTCGCTACAGGTTCGGAGACCCAGTACTTC. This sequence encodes CASSFATGSETQYF. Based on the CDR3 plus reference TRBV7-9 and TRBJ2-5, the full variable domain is DTGVSQNPRHKITKRGQNVTFRCDPISEHNRLYWYRQTLGQGPEFLTYFQNEAQLEKSRLLSDRFSAERPKGSFSTLEIQRTEQGDSAMYLCASSFATGSETQYFGPGTRLLVL.

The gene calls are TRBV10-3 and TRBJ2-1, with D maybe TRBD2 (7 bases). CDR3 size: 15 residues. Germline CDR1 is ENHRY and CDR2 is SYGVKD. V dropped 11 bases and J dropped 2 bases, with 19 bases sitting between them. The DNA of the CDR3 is TGTGCCGGGGGGGCCTCCCGGGATGCCTACAATGAGCAGTTCTTC. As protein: CAGGASRDAYNEQFF.

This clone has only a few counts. The DNA of the CDR3 is TGTGCCAGCAGCATTGACACTGGGTCGAGTACGCAGTATTTT. Translated: CASSIDTGSSTQYF. V and J are TRBV9 and TRBJ2-3; D remains ambiguous. CDR1 and CDR2 from the germline V gene are SGDLS and YYNGEE. CDR3 size: 14 residues. The ends were cut back, 4 bases at V and 8 bases at J, with 17 bases in the middle.

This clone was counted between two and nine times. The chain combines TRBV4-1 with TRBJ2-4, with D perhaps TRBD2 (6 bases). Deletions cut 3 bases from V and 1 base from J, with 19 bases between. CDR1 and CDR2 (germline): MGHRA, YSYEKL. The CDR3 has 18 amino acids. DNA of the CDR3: TGCGCCAGCAGCCAGCTGGGACTGCCCGATCGGGCCAAAAACATTCAGTACTTC. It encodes CASSQLGLPDRAKNIQYF.